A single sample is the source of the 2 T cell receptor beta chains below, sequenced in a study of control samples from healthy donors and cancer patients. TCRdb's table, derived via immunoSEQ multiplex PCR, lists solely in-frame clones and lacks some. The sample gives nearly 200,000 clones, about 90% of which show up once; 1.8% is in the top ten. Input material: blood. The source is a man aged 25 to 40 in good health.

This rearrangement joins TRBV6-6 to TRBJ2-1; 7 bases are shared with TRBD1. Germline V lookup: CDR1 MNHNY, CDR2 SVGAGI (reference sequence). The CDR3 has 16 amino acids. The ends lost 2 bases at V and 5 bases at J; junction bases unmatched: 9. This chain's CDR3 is CASSYGSGTVDNEQFF. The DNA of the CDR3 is TGTGCCAGCAGTTACGGATCCGGGACAGTGGACAATGAGCAGTTCTTC.

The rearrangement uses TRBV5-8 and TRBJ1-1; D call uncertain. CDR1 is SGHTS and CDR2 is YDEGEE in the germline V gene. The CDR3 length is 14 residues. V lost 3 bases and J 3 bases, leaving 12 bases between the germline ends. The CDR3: CASSYPYRDTEAFF. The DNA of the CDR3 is TGTGCCAGCAGCTACCCATATCGGGACACTGAAGCTTTCTTT.